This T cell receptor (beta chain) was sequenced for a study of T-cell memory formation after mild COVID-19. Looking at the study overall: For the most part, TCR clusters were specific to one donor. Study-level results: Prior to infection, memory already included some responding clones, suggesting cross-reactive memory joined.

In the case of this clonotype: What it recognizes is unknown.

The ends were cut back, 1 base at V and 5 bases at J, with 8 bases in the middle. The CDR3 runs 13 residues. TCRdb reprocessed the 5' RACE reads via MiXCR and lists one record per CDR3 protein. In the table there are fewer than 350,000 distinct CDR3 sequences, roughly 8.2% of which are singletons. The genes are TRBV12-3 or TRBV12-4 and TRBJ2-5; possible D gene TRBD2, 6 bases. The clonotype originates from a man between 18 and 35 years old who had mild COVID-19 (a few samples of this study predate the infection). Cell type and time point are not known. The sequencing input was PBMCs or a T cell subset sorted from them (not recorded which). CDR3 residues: CASSLVTRETQYF. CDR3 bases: TGTGCCAGCAGTTTAGTGACTAGGGAGACCCAGTACTTC.